The clone carrying this T cell receptor (beta chain) was counted at least ten times. The antigen remains undetermined. For donors with ophthalmopathy, the disease showed moderate-to-severe activity, reached CAS ≥3 and NOSPECS ≥4, and had lasted under 3 months. Exclusion criteria comprised other autoimmune diseases, uncontrolled infections, pregnancy or lactation in patients. PBMCs were obtained from roughly 9.7 ml of fresh peripheral blood. The sample comes from a study of Graves' ophthalmopathy and Graves' hyperthyroidism. Study-wide results and caveats: Sensitivity reached 70.59% and specificity under 85% when the model predicted ophthalmopathy progression.

Amplification of TCR beta CDR3 regions used RNA transcripts. Scientists carried out first-round RT-PCR using HTBI primers and then a second-round multiplex PCR. TCRdb re-called the multiplex PCR reads through MiXCR, storing one row per CDR3 protein. The sample comprises 350,000 to 400,000 distinct CDR3 sequences, approximately 16% of which are singletons, and 1.5% to 2% rests with the top ten. The CDR3 extends over 16 amino acids. Trimming took 6 bases from V and 4 from J, leaving 21 bases between them. Germline V gene sequence: CDR1 MDHEN, CDR2 SYDVKM. This receptor was identified in a woman aged 18-35 years with Graves' ophthalmopathy. The sequenced sample was peripheral blood. V and J are TRBV28 and TRBJ1-1, with D possibly matching TRBD1 (5 bases). CDR3 nucleotide sequence: TGTGCCAGCAGAAAGTCGGGGCCTCGGACGGCCACTGAAGCTTTCTTT. Protein sequence: CASRKSGPRTATEAFF. Using reference TRBV28 and TRBJ1-1 for the parts outside the CDR3, the full variable domain is DVKVTQSSRYLVKRTGEKVFLECVQDMDHENMFWYRQDPGLGLRLIYFSYDVKMKEKGDIPEGYSVSREKKERFSLILESASTNQTSMYLCASRKSGPRTATEAFFGQGTRLTVV.